A single sample gave rise to the 22 T cell receptor beta chains below, sequenced in a study of cytomegalovirus exposure and HLA in healthy donors. It was with 60 Vbeta and 13 Jbeta primers that the PCR ran. Profiled with immunoSEQ multiplex PCR; TCRdb holds only in-frame clones, not every one. The sample lists approximately 170,000 clones; approximately 71% were seen once. Sequenced input: PBMCs. The receptors originated from a middle-aged man in good health and CMV-seronegative.

This clone was observed once. The chain carries TRBV10-3 and TRBJ1-5; 10 nucleotides agree with TRBD1. Germline V gives CDR1 ENHRY, CDR2 SYGVKD. This CDR3 spans 13 amino acids. J lost 8 bases, V lost 6 bases, and 4 bases had no gene match. CDR3 amino acids: CAIRGTGEEPQHF. The CDR3, as DNA: TGTGCCATCAGGGGGACAGGGGAGGAGCCCCAGCATTTT.

The genes are TRBV27 and TRBJ1-2; TRBD1 matches 10 bases. From germline, CDR1 is MNHEY and CDR2 SMNVEV (reference sequence). The CDR3 spans 16 residues. After removal of 3 bases from V and 5 bases from J, the junction contained 9 bases not matched to a gene. The chain's CDR3 is CASSLRRQGASYGYTF. The CDR3, as DNA: TGTGCCAGCAGTTTGCGACGACAGGGGGCCTCTTATGGCTACACCTTC.

The chain uses TRBV10-3 and TRBJ2-7, with D possibly matching TRBD1 (6 bases). Per germline, CDR1 ENHRY and CDR2 SYGVKD. V lost 3 bases, J lost 6 bases, and 15 bases lay in between. This CDR3 has 14 amino acids. The CDR3 here is CAISESQGKSEQYF. In DNA form, the CDR3 reads TGTGCCATCAGTGAATCACAGGGTAAGAGCGAGCAGTACTTC.

The chain recombines TRBV7-9 with TRBJ1-1, with D perhaps matching TRBD1 (5 bases). The V end was cut by 4 bases, the J end by 0 bases, with 18 bases between. Looked up from germline, CDR1 is SEHNR and CDR2 is FQNEAQ (reference sequence). This CDR3 region has 17 residues. The chain's CDR3 is CASSWGTFDSLNTEAFF. In DNA, the CDR3 is TGTGCCAGCAGCTGGGGAACCTTTGACAGTTTGAACACTGAAGCTTTCTTT.

This clone was seen only a few times. The chain recombines TRBV28 with TRBJ2-2, with D perhaps matching TRBD2 (6 bases). Trimming shortened V by 3 bases and J by 1 base, and 12 bases separated the two germline ends. The germline gives CDR1 MDHEN, CDR2 SYDVKM. The CDR3 extends over 16 amino acids. The CDR3 loop is CASSFWEALNTGELFF. The CDR3 DNA reads TGTGCCAGCAGTTTTTGGGAGGCTCTGAACACCGGGGAGCTGTTTTTT.

This chain links TRBV4-1 with TRBJ1-6, with 8 positions matching TRBD1. V was pared by 0 bases and J by 6 bases, with 4 bases of the junction left unmatched. The CDR3 spans 16 residues. Germline CDR1 reads MGHRA; CDR2 reads YSYEKL. The CDR3 nucleotides are TGCGCCAGCAGCCAAGAGAAGGACAGGGTTAATTCACCCCTCCACTTT. Translation gives CASSQEKDRVNSPLHF.

The rearrangement links TRBV9 to TRBJ2-5; TRBD1 matches at 8 bases. Trimming at V came to 3 bases and at J to 4 bases, leaving 8 bases not matched to a gene. This CDR3 has 15 amino acids. The germline V gene has CDR1 SGDLS and CDR2 YYNGEE. CDR3 DNA: TGTGCCAGCAGCGCCCAGACAGGGGCGGGAGAGACCCAGTACTTC. Amino acid sequence: CASSAQTGAGETQYF.

This rearrangement joins TRBV7-6 to TRBJ1-1; 7 nucleotides align to TRBD1. CDR3 length: 15 amino acids. From germline, CDR1 is SGHVS and CDR2 FNYEAQ. The V gene end was trimmed by 5 bases and the J gene end by 1 base; junction bases not matched to a gene: 7. CDR3 DNA sequence: TGTGCCAGCAGCGACCGGGACAGAGGGAACACTGAAGCTTTCTTT. This sequence encodes CASSDRDRGNTEAFF.

V and J are TRBV9 and TRBJ2-7; 8 nucleotides align to TRBD1. The CDR3 length is 14 residues. The ends lost 4 bases at V and 3 bases at J; junction bases unmatched: 6. Per germline, CDR1 SGDLS and CDR2 YYNGEE. The CDR3 nucleotides are TGTGCCAGCAGCCCTCGACAGGGGCACTACGAGCAGTACTTC. Amino acids: CASSPRQGHYEQYF.

This chain links TRBV6-5 with TRBJ1-2, with a tentative D call TRBD1 (5 bases). This CDR3 has 14 amino acids. Trimming took off 2 bases at V and 4 bases at J, with 11 bases between the two ends. Per germline, CDR1 MNHEY and CDR2 SVGAGI. The DNA of the CDR3 is TGTGCCAGCAGTTACGGACAAGGGGTCTATGGCTACACCTTC. Translated: CASSYGQGVYGYTF.

This chain connects TRBV2 to TRBJ1-5; 8 nucleotides line up with TRBD1. V lost 4 bases to trimming and J lost 4 bases; unmatched junction nucleotides: 9. The CDR3 totals 16 residues. Germline CDR1 SNHLY, CDR2 FYNNEI. The CDR3: CASSVGQVPANQPQHF. For the CDR3, the DNA is TGTGCCAGCAGTGTGGGACAGGTCCCAGCGAATCAGCCCCAGCATTTT.

The V and J genes are TRBV4-1 and TRBJ2-7; a possible D gene is TRBD2 (5 bases). Germline assignment: CDR1 MGHRA and CDR2 YSYEKL. This CDR3 contains 14 residues. Trimming pared 0 bases from V and 3 bases from J, leaving 9 bases between. The CDR3 DNA reads TGCGCCAGCAGCCAAGACTTTGCGGGCTACGAGCAGTACTTC. Translated, it gives CASSQDFAGYEQYF.

About this clone: This sample includes further DNA sequences coding for the same CDR3. V gene TRBV9 combines with J gene TRBJ1-1, with a possible D match to TRBD1 (6 bases). CDR3 length: 15 amino acids. V lost 0 bases, J lost 2 bases, and 11 bases lay in between. Germline V gives CDR1 SGDLS, CDR2 YYNGEE. In nucleotides, the CDR3 is TGTGCCAGCAGCGTAGTAGGACAGACCAACACTGAAGCTTTCTTT. Translating gives CASSVVGQTNTEAFF. Together with reference TRBV9 and TRBJ1-1, the CDR3 gives the full variable domain: DSGVTQTPKHLITATGQRVTLRCSPRSGDLSVYWYQQSLDQGLQFLIQYYNGEERAKGNILERFSAQQFPDLHSELNLSSLELGDSALYFCASSVVGQTNTEAFFGQGTRLTVV.

The chain links TRBV4-3 to TRBJ1-3; D gene uncertain. Germline V gives CDR1 LGHNA, CDR2 YSLEER. V was cut by 2 bases and J by 0 bases, with 8 bases left in between. The CDR3 is 15 amino acids. The CDR3: CASSQPGISGNTIYF. In nucleotides, the CDR3 is TGCGCCAGCAGCCAACCCGGTATCTCTGGAAACACCATATATTTT.

The gene calls are TRBV5-4 and TRBJ2-7, with 9 bases lining up with TRBD1. The trim removed 4 bases at V and 3 bases at J, leaving 8 bases unmatched. This CDR3 contains 15 residues. From germline, CDR1 is SGHNT and CDR2 YYREEE (reference sequence). CDR3 sequence (DNA): TGTGCCAGCAGCATAGACACAGGGGGCGGCTACGAGCAGTACTTC. Translated, it gives CASSIDTGGGYEQYF.

This chain's CDR3 is CASSAPGQAEAFF. CDR3 in DNA: TGTGCCAGCAGTGCCCCAGGGCAGGCTGAAGCTTTCTTT. This chain joins TRBV6-1 and TRBJ1-1, with a tentative D call TRBD1 (5 bases). CDR1 is MNHNS and CDR2 is SASEGT in the germline V gene. Trimming shortened V by 4 bases and J by 6 bases, and 12 bases separated the two germline ends. The CDR3 runs 13 residues.

This clone was seen a handful of times. The chain is built from TRBV28 and TRBJ1-6, with unresolved D. CDR1 MDHEN and CDR2 SYDVKM come from the germline V gene. CDR3 length: 15 amino acids. V was cut by 5 bases and J by 0 bases, with 8 bases left in between. CDR3 DNA sequence: TGTGCCAGCAGTGGCTGGCCCTCCTATAATTCACCCCTCCACTTT. It codes for CASSGWPSYNSPLHF.

This clone was counted a single time. The V call is TRBV18, the J call TRBJ1-1, with 7 bases fitting TRBD1. The germline V gene has CDR1 KGHSH and CDR2 LQKENI. Trimming took 5 bases from V and 0 from J; bases not matched to a gene: 9. CDR3 length: 16 residues. The chain's CDR3 is CASSTTGQPMNTEAFF. In nucleotides, the CDR3 is TGTGCCAGCTCAACCACGGGACAGCCCATGAACACTGAAGCTTTCTTT.

This chain uses TRBV2 with TRBJ1-4; the D gene is possibly TRBD1 (5 bases). Per germline, CDR1 SNHLY and CDR2 FYNNEI. The CDR3 is 16 residues long. Deletions cut 0 bases from V and 7 bases from J, with 15 bases between. The CDR3 reads CASSEALGGRGEKLFF. The CDR3, as DNA: TGTGCCAGCAGTGAAGCGCTTGGGGGGAGAGGTGAAAAACTGTTTTTT.

The chain uses TRBV10-3 and TRBJ1-3; D gene uncertain. Trimming left V 11 bases short and J 7 bases short, with 9 bases between. Germline V gene data show CDR1 as ENHRY and CDR2 as SYGVKD. This CDR3 comprises 10 residues. The CDR3 DNA follows: TGTGCCTCACGGGAGAACACCATATATTTT. Encoded protein: CASRENTIYF.

The chain recombines TRBV5-4 with TRBJ2-3; TRBD2 matches at 16 bases. This CDR3 has 17 amino acids. V shed 4 bases, J shed 2 bases, and the junction held 4 bases outside the gene matches. The V gene's germline CDR1 is SGHNT and CDR2 YYREEE (reference sequence). The CDR3 region is CASSTGLAGGPTDTQYF. DNA for the CDR3: TGTGCCAGCAGCACGGGACTAGCGGGGGGGCCCACAGATACGCAGTATTTT.

This clone was counted a single time. The chain employs TRBV7-2 and TRBJ1-1; the match to TRBD1 covers 8 bases. J was trimmed by 4 bases and V by 5 bases; bases with no gene match: 9. The CDR3 is 15 amino acids. Germline V CDR1 and CDR2: SGHTA, FQGNSA. The CDR3 loop is CASSPWTGSITEAFF. The DNA for the CDR3 is TGTGCCAGCAGCCCCTGGACAGGGAGTATCACTGAAGCTTTCTTT. Complete variable domain (other parts from reference TRBV7-2 and TRBJ1-1): GAGVSQSPSNKVTEKGKDVELRCDPISGHTALYWYRQSLGQGLEFLIYFQGNSAPDKSGLPSDRFSAERTGGSVSTLTIQRTQQEDSAVYLCASSPWTGSITEAFFGQGTRLTVV.